This record covers a single TCR beta chain. Its antigen is as yet unknown. This specimen belongs to a study of cytomegalovirus exposure and HLA in healthy donors. General study findings and limits: When analyzed later, the rates of TCR association showed variation by HLA locus, with DRB1 the most and HLA-C the fewest.

PCR employed 60 Vbeta and 13 Jbeta primers. Only in-frame clones appear in the TCRdb table, and some are missing; sequencing was by immunoSEQ multiplex PCR. The sample yields 150,000 or so clones, roughly 80% seen once. Germline V CDR1 and CDR2: LNHDA, SQIVND (reference sequence). The CDR3 is 15 residues long. V lost 5 bases to trimming and J lost 3 bases, with 13 bases between them. The clonotype originates from a male donor in good health and CMV-seronegative. Sequencing used PBMCs. This chain connects TRBV19 to TRBJ2-2, with D unclear. CDR3 sequence: CASSRQISYTGELFF. The CDR3 DNA follows: TGTGCCAGTAGTCGCCAGATATCGTACACCGGGGAGCTGTTTTTT.